The text below deals with one TCR beta chain. The data stem from a study of T cell repertoires in cytomegalovirus infection. This CDR3 is built from 12 residues. V lost 3 bases and J lost 9, with 11 bases in between. CDR1 is SEHNR and CDR2 is FQNEAQ in the germline V gene (reference sequence). TCRdb ran MiXCR on the reads and lists one entry per CDR3 protein. The sample lists 150,000 to 200,000 distinct CDR3 sequences, 15% to 20% occurring once. The chain employs TRBV7-9 and TRBJ1-1; D uncertain. Material for sequencing was PBMCs. The receptor's source is a human donor in good health (CMV status not recorded). Some clones in this sample may be carry-over from other donors' samples. In DNA, the CDR3 is TGTGCCAGCAGCTTTACCCAAAATCAAGCTTTCTTT. Its protein is CASSFTQNQAFF.